This TCR beta chain was recovered during a study of cytomegalovirus exposure and HLA in healthy donors. Study observations and caveats: Immune exposure was documented only through CMV serostatus. Cytomegalovirus status, reportedly, was diagnosed with high specificity and sensitivity by the classifier.

Looked up from germline, CDR1 is SNHLY and CDR2 is FYNNEI. Trimming pared 3 bases from V and 0 bases from J, leaving 9 bases between. CDR3 length: 14 amino acids. The table lists this clone with a few counts. The antigen is not known. Use of 60 Vbeta and 13 Jbeta primers characterized the PCR. Profiling relied on immunoSEQ multiplex PCR, and the TCRdb table lists in-frame clones only, not all of them. The table shows about 130,000 clones, with over 9.5% occurring only once. The clonotype was recovered from a woman younger than 30 in good health and CMV-seropositive. Material: PBMCs. J is TRBJ2-7 and V is TRBV2; D may be TRBD1 (5 bases). In DNA, the CDR3 is TGTGCCAGCAGTGATCAGGGATTCTCCTACGAGCAGTACTTC. This encodes CASSDQGFSYEQYF.